This T cell receptor (beta chain) stems from a study of blood T cell repertoires in COVID-19. The CDR3 is 14 amino acids. Germline assignment: CDR1 GTSNPN and CDR2 SVGIG (reference sequence). V lost 2 bases and J 0 bases, leaving 7 bases between the germline ends. In the study's own analysis: Quantification of nucleated cells was approximated via reference gene primer amplification. Here immunoSEQ multiplex PCR was the method, and the copy in TCRdb shows in-frame clones only, minus some. V and J calls and clone size come straight from that table; D and trimming were deduced from the DNA. Seen here are approximately 210,000 clones, roughly 86% observed once, and the top ten hold 9.5% to 15%.

The sequenced sample consisted of peripheral blood. This chain links TRBV30 with TRBJ2-2; weak D call: TRBD2 (6 bases). This clonotype originated in a woman aged 40 to 50 with acute or convalescent COVID-19. CDR3 in amino acids: CAWSRRANTGELFF. The CDR3 coding sequence is TGTGCCTGGAGTAGGAGGGCGAACACCGGGGAGCTGTTTTTT.